This section outlines one T cell receptor (beta chain) sequence together with its context. Its antigen remains unknown. This record belongs to a study of T cells in Graves' hyperthyroidism and ophthalmopathy. Study in general: Sampling of peripheral blood happened at initial diagnosis, prior to any treatment. Notes on the study in general: Stable hyperthyroidism was separated from ophthalmopathy by a model based on 13 V-J features.

The investigators amplified TCR beta CDR3 regions from RNA transcripts. A first-round RT-PCR of the TCR CDR3 used the HTBI primer set. Each CDR3 protein is one row after TCRdb ran MiXCR on the multiplex PCR reads. The sample records a few hundred thousand distinct CDR3 sequences, 12% to 15% being singletons. From germline, CDR1 is KGHSH and CDR2 LQKENI. V was pared by 1 base and J by 8 bases, with 11 bases between. The CDR3 sequence is 13 residues long. The chain joins TRBV18 to TRBJ1-1; D ambiguous. This sequence originates from a woman aged 50 to 60 with Graves' hyperthyroidism that later progressed to Graves' ophthalmopathy. Material for sequencing was blood. The CDR3 here is CASSPQVRREAFF. DNA for the CDR3: TGTGCCAGCTCACCACAAGTTCGCCGGGAAGCTTTCTTT.